Listed below are T cell receptor beta chains from one sample, sequenced in a study of blood T cell repertoires in COVID-19. Profiled with immunoSEQ multiplex PCR; TCRdb holds only in-frame clones, not every one. The table records roughly 130,000 clones, less than 90% of them present only once. The material sequenced was peripheral blood. Receptors originate from a woman younger than 45 who had recovered from COVID-19. The CDR3 runs from the conserved cysteine through the conserved F or W. The order of the fields is D gene, V gene, clone size, J gene, CDR3 DNA, CDR3 protein. D genes are given only for firm matches. Only some rows state a clone size, as once, few, many or a class for expanded clones.

>TRBD2|TRBV7-3|NA|TRBJ2-2
TGTGCCAGCAGCCCAGGGCGGCTAGCGGGAAACACCGGGGAGCTGTTTTTT
CASSPGRLAGNTGELFF
>NA|TRBV6-5|once|TRBJ2-7
TGTGCCAGCAGTAGAGGGCCGAGCTACGAGCAGTACTTC
CASSRGPSYEQYF
>TRBD2|TRBV9|once|TRBJ2-7
TGTGCCAGCAGCGTATCAGGGACTAGCGGCCTCTACGAGCAGTACTTC
CASSVSGTSGLYEQYF
>TRBD1|TRBV28|NA|TRBJ2-7
TGTGCCAGCAAGGGGACAGGGGGCTACGAGCAGTACTTC
CASKGTGGYEQYF
>TRBD1|TRBV5-1|NA|TRBJ2-1
TGCGCCAGCAGCGCTAGACCAAATGACAGGGACAATGAGCAGTTCTTC
CASSARPNDRDNEQFF
>TRBD1|TRBV7-2|NA|TRBJ1-2
TGTGCCAGCAGCTTAGGCCACGACAGGGGCTATGGCTACACCTTC
CASSLGHDRGYGYTF
>NA|TRBV6-5|few|TRBJ2-5
TGTGCCAGCAGTTATCGCGGACAGGGAGGGGAGACCCAGTACTTC
CASSYRGQGGETQYF
>NA|TRBV29-1|NA|TRBJ1-3
TGCAGCGCGAGGGGCTCTGGAAACACCATATATTTT
CSARGSGNTIYF
>TRBD1|TRBV24-1|NA|TRBJ1-1
TGTGCCACCAGTGCATTAGGGACAGGGGTCTTCTCGGTCAGAGCTTTCTTT
CATSALGTGVFSVRAFF
>NA|TRBV18|NA|TRBJ2-1
TGTGCCAGCTCACCACAATTAGCAGGGGCTGGTTACGGTGAGCAGTTCTTC
CASSPQLAGAGYGEQFF
>TRBD1|TRBV29-1|NA|TRBJ1-2
TGCAGCGTCCGGGACAGGCGCCCCTATGGCTACACCTTC
CSVRDRRPYGYTF
>TRBD2|TRBV20-1|NA|TRBJ2-3
TGCAGTGCTAGTTCCAGCGGGAGAACGACAGATACGCAGTATTTT
CSASSSGRTTDTQYF
>NA|TRBV3-1/TRBV3-2|NA|TRBJ2-1
TGTGCCAGCAGCCAAGTTGGACAGTACAATGAGCAGTTCTTC
CASSQVGQYNEQFF
>NA|TRBV4-1|NA|TRBJ2-7
TGCGCCAGCAGCCAAGACCAGGGTAAGACGGGCTACGAGCAGTACTTC
CASSQDQGKTGYEQYF
>TRBD2|TRBV12-3/TRBV12-4|few|TRBJ2-1
TGTGCCAGCAGTTCACAGCGGGGGGGTGAGCAGTTCTTC
CASSSQRGGEQFF
>TRBD2|TRBV3-1/TRBV3-2|NA|TRBJ2-3
TGTGCCAGCAGCCCCGGTGGGGGCGGGGGGACGACAGATACGCAGTATTTT
CASSPGGGGGTTDTQYF
>TRBD1|TRBV7-9|NA|TRBJ1-2
TGTGCCAGCAGCCGATTTCTGGACAGGGGGGCGTATGGCTACACCTTC
CASSRFLDRGAYGYTF
>TRBD1|TRBV2|NA|TRBJ2-1
TGTGCCAGCAGCCATCCAGGTGGACAGGGGGAGCGGGGCCCCTACAATGAGCAGTTCTTC
CASSHPGGQGERGPYNEQFF
>TRBD1|TRBV5-8|NA|TRBJ1-5
TGTGCCAGCAGCTTGACAGGGGGCAATCAGCCCCAGCATTTT
CASSLTGGNQPQHF
>NA|TRBV12-1|NA|TRBJ2-1
TGTGCCAGCAGCGAAACAGGGGATGAGCAGTTCTTC
CASSETGDEQFF
>NA|TRBV3-1/TRBV3-2|NA|TRBJ2-7
TGTGCCAGCAGCCAAGTAGAGTACGAGCAGTACTTC
CASSQVEYEQYF
>TRBD1|TRBV19|NA|TRBJ1-2
TGTGCCAGTAGGCCTGCCGGGACAGGGGGCGGAGGCTACACCTTC
CASRPAGTGGGGYTF
>NA|TRBV7-3|few|TRBJ2-6
TGTGCCAGCAGCTTAACTCCGCGGCAGGGCTCTGGGGCCAACGTCCTGACTTTC
CASSLTPRQGSGANVLTF
>TRBD2|TRBV5-8|NA|TRBJ2-7
TGTGCCAGCAGCTTGTGGTCTAGCGGGAGGGTCGAGCAGTACTTC
CASSLWSSGRVEQYF
>NA|TRBV6-5|NA|TRBJ2-7
TGTGCCAGCAGTTACGGGCAGTCCTACGAGCAGTACTTC
CASSYGQSYEQYF
>NA|TRBV5-1|NA|TRBJ1-6
TGCGCCAGCAGCTTGGCCTCCCCCGATTCACCCCTCCACTTT
CASSLASPDSPLHF
>NA|TRBV11-2|NA|TRBJ1-1
TGTGCCAGCAGCTGGGGGGGTAAAGCTTTCTTT
CASSWGGKAFF
>NA|TRBV29-1|NA|TRBJ1-4
TGCAGCGTTGACGGGGAGTCGGGTGAAAAACTGTTTTTT
CSVDGESGEKLFF
>NA|TRBV11-3|once|TRBJ1-4
TGTGCCAGCAGCTTAGAGTATCAGGGGCGGAGCGGGGCCACTAATGAAAAACTGTTTTTT
CASSLEYQGRSGATNEKLFF
>NA|TRBV29-1|NA|TRBJ1-1
TGCAGCGTTGACCCTACAGGCTTGAACACTGAAGCTTTCTTT
CSVDPTGLNTEAFF
>TRBD2|TRBV25-1|NA|TRBJ2-7
TGTGCCAGCAGCAACTCAATGGGGGAGGGGAGCTCCTACGAGCAGTACTTC
CASSNSMGEGSSYEQYF
>NA|TRBV6-5|NA|TRBJ2-7
TGTGCCAGCAGTTACCTCGGACAGACCACCTCCTACGAGCAGTACTTC
CASSYLGQTTSYEQYF
>NA|TRBV5-1|NA|TRBJ2-5
TGCGCCAGCAGCGTACTACCGGGACAAGGGGAGACCCAGTACTTC
CASSVLPGQGETQYF
>TRBD1|TRBV7-9|NA|TRBJ2-7
TGTGCCAGCAGCTCAGGACAGGGCTCCTACGAGCAGTACTTC
CASSSGQGSYEQYF
>TRBD1|TRBV7-9|NA|TRBJ1-3
TGTGCCAGCAGCTGGGGACAGTCTGGAAACACCATATATTTT
CASSWGQSGNTIYF
>TRBD2|TRBV13|NA|TRBJ2-7
TGTGCCAGCAGCTCTAGCGGGGCGTACGAGCAGTACTTC
CASSSSGAYEQYF
>NA|TRBV18|few|TRBJ1-2
TGTGCCAGCTCACCACCATGGGGGGACTATGGCTACACCTTC
CASSPPWGDYGYTF
>TRBD2|TRBV11-2|NA|TRBJ2-5
TGTGCCAGCGGAATAGCGGGGGCCCGGGGGACCCAGTACTTC
CASGIAGARGTQYF
>NA|TRBV10-2|NA|TRBJ2-7
TGCGCCAGCAGTGACGATTTAGAACGCTCCTACGAGCAGTACTTC
CASSDDLERSYEQYF
>NA|TRBV6-5|NA|TRBJ1-2
TGTGCCAGCAGTTACTCGGTTAACTACGGCTACACCTTC
CASSYSVNYGYTF
>NA|TRBV20-1|once|TRBJ2-1
TGCAGTGCTAGTAAGGGCGGGCAGACCAATGAGCAGTTCTTC
CSASKGGQTNEQFF
>NA|TRBV14|NA|TRBJ2-7
TGTGCCAGCAGCCAATATGGGAGATACGAGCAGTACTTC
CASSQYGRYEQYF
>TRBD2|TRBV7-2|NA|TRBJ2-1
TGTGCCACTGGGACTAGCGATTTTACGAATGAGCAGTTCTTC
CATGTSDFTNEQFF
>NA|TRBV4-2|NA|TRBJ2-2
TGTGCCAGCAGCCAACGGTTCCAAGAGAACACCGGGGAGCTGTTTTTT
CASSQRFQENTGELFF
>NA|TRBV14|NA|TRBJ2-7
TGTGCCAGCAGCCAAGGTGCGGGGTTCTACGAGCAGTACTTC
CASSQGAGFYEQYF
>NA|TRBV19|NA|TRBJ2-7
TGTGCCAGTAGCCGATATTCGGGACAAGGCGGCGAGCAGTACTTC
CASSRYSGQGGEQYF
>NA|TRBV11-2|few|TRBJ1-1
TGTGCCAGCAGCTCCCGGGACTACACTGAAGCTTTCTTT
CASSSRDYTEAFF
>TRBD1|TRBV27|NA|TRBJ1-5
TGTGCCAGCAGTCGATCCACAGGGGCCGGCCAGGGTAATCAGCCCCAGCATTTT
CASSRSTGAGQGNQPQHF
>NA|TRBV7-9|NA|TRBJ2-1
TGTGCCAGCAGGGAGGGGGCGAGGTATGAGCAGTTCTTC
CASREGARYEQFF
>NA|TRBV3-1/TRBV3-2|NA|TRBJ2-7
TGTGCCAGCAGCCAAGCCCCAGCCTACGAGCAGTACTTC
CASSQAPAYEQYF